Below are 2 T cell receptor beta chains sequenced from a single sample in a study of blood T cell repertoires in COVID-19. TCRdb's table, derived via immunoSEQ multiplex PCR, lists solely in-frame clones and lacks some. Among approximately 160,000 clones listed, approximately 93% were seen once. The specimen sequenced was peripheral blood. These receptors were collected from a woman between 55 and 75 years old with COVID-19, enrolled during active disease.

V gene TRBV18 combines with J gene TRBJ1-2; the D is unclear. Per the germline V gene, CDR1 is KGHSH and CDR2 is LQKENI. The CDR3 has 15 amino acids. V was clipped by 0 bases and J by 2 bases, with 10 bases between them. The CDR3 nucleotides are TGTGCCAGCTCACCACCCACTGCCCGGAACTATGGCTACACCTTC. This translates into CASSPPTARNYGYTF. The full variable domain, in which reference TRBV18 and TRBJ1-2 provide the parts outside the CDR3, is NAGVMQNPRHLVRRRGQEARLRCSPMKGHSHVYWYRQLPEEGLKFMVYLQKENIIDESGMPKERFSAEFPKEGPSILRIQQVVRGDSAAYFCASSPPTARNYGYTFGSGTRLTVV.

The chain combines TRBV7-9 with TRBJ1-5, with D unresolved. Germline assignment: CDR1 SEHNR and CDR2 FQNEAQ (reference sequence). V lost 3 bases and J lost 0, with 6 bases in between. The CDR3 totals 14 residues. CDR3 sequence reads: CASSLAGSNQPQHF. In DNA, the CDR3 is TGTGCCAGCAGCTTGGCGGGTAGCAATCAGCCCCAGCATTTT.